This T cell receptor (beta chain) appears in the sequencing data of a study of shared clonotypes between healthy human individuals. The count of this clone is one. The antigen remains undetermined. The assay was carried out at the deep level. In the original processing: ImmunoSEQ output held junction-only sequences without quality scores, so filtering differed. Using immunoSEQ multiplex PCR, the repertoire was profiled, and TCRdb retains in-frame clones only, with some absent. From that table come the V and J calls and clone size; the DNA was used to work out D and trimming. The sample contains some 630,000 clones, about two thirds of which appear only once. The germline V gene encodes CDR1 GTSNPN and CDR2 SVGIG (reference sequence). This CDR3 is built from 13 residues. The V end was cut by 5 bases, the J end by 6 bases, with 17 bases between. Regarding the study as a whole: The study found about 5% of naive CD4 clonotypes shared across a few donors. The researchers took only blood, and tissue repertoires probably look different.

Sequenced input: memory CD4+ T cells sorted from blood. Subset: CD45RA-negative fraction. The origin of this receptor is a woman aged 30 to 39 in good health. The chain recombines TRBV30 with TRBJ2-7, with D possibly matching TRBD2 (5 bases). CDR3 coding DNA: TGTGCCTGGGCTCCCGGTGAGGGAACCGAGCAGTACTTC. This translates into CAWAPGEGTEQYF.